A selection of T cell receptor beta chains follows, all from one sample in a study of T cell responses to AZD1222 COVID-19 vaccine. The table came from immunoSEQ multiplex PCR; TCRdb's copy has only in-frame clones and leaves some out. The sample yields 130,000 to 150,000 clones, around 90% seen once. This material consisted of peripheral blood, taken on day 0 of AZD1222 vaccination. The receptors here all came from an adult in good health. Both conserved end residues are part of each CDR3. D genes are given only for firm matches. Some rows mark clone size as missing; the rest say once, few, many or name a class of expanded clone.

clone size | J gene | D gene | V gene | CDR3 protein
- | TRBJ2-7 | - | TRBV6-1 | CASSDTGRLPYEQYF
- | TRBJ2-7 | TRBD1 | TRBV6-2/TRBV6-3 | CASSSPGQGIYEQYF
- | TRBJ2-1 | TRBD2 | TRBV19 | CASSIGGSLYNEQFF
- | TRBJ1-5 | - | TRBV6-1 | CASSESGRNQPQHF
- | TRBJ2-3 | - | TRBV28 | CASSLPGTHNTDTQYF
- | TRBJ2-5 | TRBD1 | TRBV7-2 | CASSLVGGNGETQYF
- | TRBJ2-7 | - | TRBV6-5 | CATTRGYEQYF
once | TRBJ1-3 | - | TRBV6-1 | CASSEAWAPGGITTGNTIYF
- | TRBJ2-3 | - | TRBV3-1/TRBV3-2 | CASKDGGRSDTQYF
once | TRBJ1-6 | - | TRBV3-1/TRBV3-2 | CASTPLSGFPSPLHF
- | TRBJ1-2 | TRBD1 | TRBV5-1 | CASSLAVGTENYGYTF
- | TRBJ2-1 | - | TRBV20-1 | CSASFHSYNEQFF
- | TRBJ1-2 | TRBD1 | TRBV24-1 | CATSERTGSFGYTF
- | TRBJ1-2 | - | TRBV7-9 | CASSTTGMGGYTF
few | TRBJ2-1 | - | TRBV24-1 | CATSGLRNEQFF
- | TRBJ2-7 | - | TRBV29-1 | CSVVGGGADEQYF
few | TRBJ1-2 | - | TRBV28 | CASSFSGVDGYTF
- | TRBJ2-5 | - | TRBV3-1/TRBV3-2 | CASSQQEKETQYF
- | TRBJ2-1 | - | TRBV11-3 | CASSLDARSYNEQFF
- | TRBJ1-2 | - | TRBV3-1/TRBV3-2 | CASSPHGGATSDPDGYTF
- | TRBJ1-1 | - | TRBV11-3 | CASSLGVNTEAFF
- | TRBJ2-3 | - | TRBV20-1 | CSASKGVTGGKPSTDTQYF
once | TRBJ1-5 | - | TRBV7-5 | CARSSRGSQPQHF
- | TRBJ2-1 | TRBD2 | TRBV28 | CASSFEGKREGSNEQFF
- | TRBJ2-7 | - | TRBV6-5 | CASETAYEQYF
- | TRBJ2-3 | - | TRBV7-2 | CASSLAGHNTDTQYF
- | TRBJ1-5 | - | TRBV9 | CASSVGEGNNQPQHF
- | TRBJ1-3 | TRBD1 | TRBV5-1 | CASARDRRSGNTIYF
- | TRBJ2-3 | - | TRBV12-5 | CASGLVLKGGGTDTQYF
- | TRBJ2-2 | - | TRBV6-5 | CASTTGTLETGELFF
- | TRBJ1-2 | - | TRBV12-3/TRBV12-4 | CASSLDIWRGYTF
- | TRBJ1-5 | - | TRBV27 | CATWDGSNQPQHF
- | TRBJ1-2 | - | TRBV13 | CASSLGHRENYGYTF
- | TRBJ2-7 | - | TRBV11-2 | CASSLNTPSYEQYF
- | TRBJ2-7 | - | TRBV4-3 | CASSHLTGGGPNPYEQYF
few | TRBJ1-4 | - | TRBV12-3/TRBV12-4 | CASSFREKLFF
- | TRBJ1-1 | - | TRBV29-1 | CSEVTGTSEAFF
once | TRBJ2-3 | - | TRBV25-1 | CASSAPPLGTNPTDTQYF
- | TRBJ2-5 | - | TRBV4-1 | CASSQVVPHQETQYF
- | TRBJ1-1 | - | TRBV10-1 | CASSGGRANTEAFF
- | TRBJ2-3 | TRBD1 | TRBV5-1 | CASSLAGQGIYTQYF
- | TRBJ2-1 | TRBD2 | TRBV24-1 | CATSDRAGGLSYNEQFF
- | TRBJ1-2 | - | TRBV7-3 | CASSLLPGPQYYGYTF
- | TRBJ1-5 | TRBD1 | TRBV6-5 | CASRSQTGSNQPQHF
- | TRBJ1-2 | - | TRBV14 | CASSPPDGANYGYTF
- | TRBJ2-1 | - | TRBV19 | CASSKGYYNEQFF
- | TRBJ2-3 | - | TRBV11-2 | CASSIHWSYTQYF
- | TRBJ1-5 | - | TRBV7-8 | CASSRTEAGLRPQHF
once | TRBJ2-5 | - | TRBV18 | CASSPTRAGRETQYF
- | TRBJ2-3 | TRBD2 | TRBV13 | CASSSSSGGGTDTQYF
- | TRBJ2-5 | TRBD1 | TRBV11-3 | CASKIPARGRQETQYF
- | TRBJ2-7 | TRBD1 | TRBV7-2 | CATGQGAEQYF
- | TRBJ1-2 | - | TRBV28 | CASSLLEPRVSYTF
- | TRBJ2-1 | - | TRBV7-2 | CASSPVQRVSLYNEQFF
- | TRBJ1-2 | - | TRBV4-3 | CASSHHTGSNYGYTF
- | TRBJ1-4 | - | TRBV18 | CASSTGTNEKLFF
- | TRBJ1-2 | TRBD1 | TRBV7-2 | CASSAHGAGTEGYTF
- | TRBJ1-3 | - | TRBV25-1 | CASRDKRSGNTIYF
- | TRBJ2-6 | TRBD1 | TRBV28 | CASSLPGQGLGGANVLTF